This TCR beta chain comes out of a study of T cells in Graves' hyperthyroidism and ophthalmopathy. Amplification of TCR beta CDR3 regions was performed using RNA transcripts as template. With the HTBI primer set, the TCR CDR3 went through a first round of RT-PCR. TCRdb used MiXCR to reprocess the multiplex PCR reads, holding one entry per CDR3 protein. The sample consists of under 550,000 distinct CDR3 sequences, 15% to 20% of them appearing once. Whole-study findings and limits: In the analysis, a 13 V-J model separated ophthalmopathy from stable hyperthyroidism.

V lost 8 bases, J lost 6 bases, and 10 bases stayed unmatched. Looked up from germline, CDR1 is SEHNR and CDR2 is FQNEAQ (reference sequence). The CDR3 is made up of 14 amino acids. This clonotype was seen at least ten times. No antigen is known for it. Input material: blood. The sequence came from a man aged 40-50 years with Graves' ophthalmopathy. The chain recombines TRBV7-9 with TRBJ2-1; TRBD2 matches 7 bases. Here the CDR3 reads CASDPWGGVNEQFF. The CDR3 DNA follows: TGTGCCAGCGACCCGTGGGGGGGGGTCAATGAGCAGTTCTTC.